This note documents a single T cell receptor (beta chain) sequence. Produced via immunoSEQ multiplex PCR; TCRdb's table is partial and in-frame only. The sample records over 100,000 clones, 90% being singletons. This record belongs to a study of control samples from healthy donors and cancer patients. CDR3 length: 13 amino acids. Between the trimmed V and J ends, which lost 4 bases and 1 base, there was a span of 10 bases. Germline CDR1 and CDR2: GTSNPN and SVGIG (reference sequence). The chain links TRBV30 to TRBJ1-1; no clear D. The sequencing sample was made of blood. This receptor was identified in a middle-aged man in good health. CDR3 protein: CAWNSWGNTEAFF. The CDR3 bases are TGTGCCTGGAACTCGTGGGGGAACACTGAAGCTTTCTTT.